This is a list of T cell receptor beta chains from one sample in a study of cytomegalovirus exposure and HLA in healthy donors. Here immunoSEQ multiplex PCR was the method, and the copy in TCRdb shows in-frame clones only, minus some. Here the sample spans about 140,000 clones, approximately 79% being singletons. Specimen: PBMCs. These TCRs come from a woman aged 50 to 60 in good health and CMV-seropositive. The conserved cysteine and the conserved F or W are not part of the CDR3 here. The order of the fields is J gene, V gene, CDR3 protein.

>TRBJ2-3|TRBV6-6
ASSYSPRTDTQY
>TRBJ1-6|TRBV9
ASSAGAGSQSPLH
>TRBJ1-2|TRBV6-6
ASSYSRGLTGYT
>TRBJ2-7|TRBV4-1
ASSFGTSSEEQY
>TRBJ1-2|TRBV19
ASSITGYGYT
>TRBJ1-1|TRBV6-5
ASSYSKALNTEAF
>TRBJ2-2|TRBV10-3
AITRDISGTGELF
>TRBJ1-4|TRBV30
AWTPGTPSEKLF
>TRBJ1-2|TRBV28
ASSSRQGYLYGYT
>TRBJ2-7|TRBV29-1
SVLDSSYEQY
>TRBJ2-7|TRBV4-2
ASSQLGGTGADEQY
>TRBJ1-5|TRBV6-1
ASSRQGNQPQH
>TRBJ1-4|TRBV7-6
ASSGGFNEKLF
>TRBJ2-5|TRBV2
ASSEGLAGGIQY
>TRBJ2-3|TRBV29-1
SVDGGKDLDTQY
>TRBJ1-5|TRBV28
ASSLRAGQEH
>TRBJ1-1|TRBV30
AYSPTGWEAF
>TRBJ2-1|TRBV5-1
ASSLEGSYNEQF
>TRBJ1-2|TRBV13
ASSLGQGTGYT
>TRBJ2-1|TRBV2
ASSELLASYNEQF
>TRBJ1-3|TRBV5-8
ASSPLLSGNTIY
>TRBJ1-2|TRBV6-1
ATETGTGYGGYT
>TRBJ1-3|TRBV19
ASSIGIFSGNTIY
>.|TRBV6-1
ASRQGQGAPYEQY
>TRBJ1-6|TRBV19
ASKDRSLNSPLH
>TRBJ2-5|TRBV11-2
ASFSGQGDLETQY
>TRBJ2-3|TRBV5-1
ASSLAAGAESDTQY
>TRBJ2-7|TRBV19
ASSIRGNPPYEQY